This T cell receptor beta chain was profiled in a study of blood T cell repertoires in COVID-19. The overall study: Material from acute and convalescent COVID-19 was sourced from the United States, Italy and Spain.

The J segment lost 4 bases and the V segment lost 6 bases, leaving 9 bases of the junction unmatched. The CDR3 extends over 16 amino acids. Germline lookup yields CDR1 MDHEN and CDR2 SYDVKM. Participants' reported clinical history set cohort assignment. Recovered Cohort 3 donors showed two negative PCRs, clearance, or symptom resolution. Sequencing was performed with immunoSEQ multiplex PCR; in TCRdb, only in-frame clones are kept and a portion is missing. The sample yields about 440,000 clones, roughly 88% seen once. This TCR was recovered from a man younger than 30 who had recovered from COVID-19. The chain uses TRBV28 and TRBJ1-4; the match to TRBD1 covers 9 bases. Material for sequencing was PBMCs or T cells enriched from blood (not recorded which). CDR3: CASSPQLTGGNEKLFF. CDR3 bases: TGTGCCAGCAGCCCTCAATTGACAGGGGGTAATGAAAAACTGTTTTTT.